The text below deals with one T cell receptor (beta chain). The antigen is unknown. This sample is part of a study of human T cells and chemical hapten exposure. Background on the study: How much TCR each sample yielded varied, mostly because pooled library volumes differed slightly.

What the library attached to individual cDNA molecules were unique molecular identifiers. In the original processing: Samples contained a median of roughly 96,000 TCRs, with a range of roughly 20,000 to 750,000. TCRdb recomputed calls from the RACE reads with MiXCR, one row per CDR3 protein. TCRdb assigned the V and J calls; the authors' analysis was not used. The sample contains 85,000 to 95,000 distinct CDR3 sequences, 8.5% to 9% of which appear only once. This CDR3 is built from 17 residues. CDR1 is KGHSH and CDR2 is LQKENI in the germline V gene. V dropped 3 bases and J dropped 7 bases, with 22 bases sitting between them. Time point indicated: healthy volunteer bleed at 2 weeks. Unseparated into fractions, whole blood served as the source from which total RNA was extracted. Overall study results and limits: Sensitizing with DPC caused no change in TCRs above 1 in 1000 frequency.

The J gene is TRBJ2-1, the V gene TRBV18; D not resolved. The source of this sequence is a female donor in good health. Some clones in this sample may be carry-over from other donors' samples. Sequencing was carried out using whole blood. The CDR3, as DNA: TGTGCCAGCTCACCCTTCACTACGCCCTCGAACGGGAATGAGCAGTTCTTC. It is translated as CASSPFTTPSNGNEQFF.